The clone carrying this T cell receptor (beta chain) was counted ten times or more. Its antigen is undetermined. At one boundary the junction diverges from the germline segment, which might be a read error. The data derive from a study of metastatic and nonmetastatic thyroid tumors. Study-level findings and limits: In blood and tumor, TCR beta diversity was reportedly significantly higher in malignant thyroid tumors than in benign nodules.

The CDR3 runs to 18 residues. Germline V lookup: CDR1 MDHEN, CDR2 SYDVKM. In the original workflow: Using the CDR3 differences seen across clinicopathological groups, the authors built a distant-metastasis classifier for papillary thyroid cancer, which was meant to discriminate distant-metastatic patients. MiXCR re-clonotyped the PCR reads for TCRdb. The V and J calls reflect TCRdb's pipeline rather than the authors' work. The sample holds more than 8,500 clones, roughly 9.8% seen once. Among the patients, none had received any treatment before thyroid surgery. V and J are TRBV28 and TRBJ2-6; 8 positions match TRBD1. The specimen sequenced was tumor tissue. This TCR was recovered from a female donor with papillary thyroid cancer or a benign thyroid nodule (not recorded which). Some clones in this sample may be carry-over from other donors' samples. CDR3 in DNA: TGTGCCAGCAGTTTTATGGGACAGGATTACTCTGGGGCCAACGTCCTGATTTTC. This gives the protein CASSFMGQDYSGANVLIF.